This T cell receptor beta chain appears in the sequencing data of a study of cytomegalovirus exposure and HLA in healthy donors. Study in general: Both the roughly 120 validation repertoires and the 550 to 750 first-cohort repertoires used the same platform, as reported by a later analysis.

General study points: Investigators reported 150 to 200 TCR beta chains as tied to cytomegalovirus. The tendency of first-cohort TCR clusters to co-occur in the 120 or so validation repertoires emerged from a later analysis.

Sequenced by immunoSEQ multiplex PCR; TCRdb stores in-frame clones only, minus some. The table lists a few hundred thousand clones, roughly 89% of them singletons. On this clone itself: Antigen unknown.

The validation cohort, a group of under 150 subjects, included the donors and was separate from the roughly 670-subject first cohort. The germline gives CDR1 SNHLY, CDR2 FYNNEI. V lost 5 bases to trimming and J lost 2 bases, with 15 bases between them. The CDR3 consists of 15 residues. The TCR sequence derives from a young woman in good health and CMV-seronegative. The sample taken for sequencing was PBMCs. The chain recombines TRBV2 with TRBJ1-2; D may be TRBD1 (5 bases). The CDR3 nucleotides read TGTGCCAGCAGTAGTCAGGGTAGTTCCAACTATGGCTACACCTTC. Protein sequence: CASSSQGSSNYGYTF. The variable domain in full, completed from reference TRBV2 and TRBJ1-2, reads EPEVTQTPSHQVTQMGQEVILRCVPISNHLYFYWYRQILGQKVEFLVSFYNNEISEKSEIFDDQFSVERPDGSNFTLKIRSTKLEDSAMYFCASSSQGSSNYGYTFGSGTRLTVV.